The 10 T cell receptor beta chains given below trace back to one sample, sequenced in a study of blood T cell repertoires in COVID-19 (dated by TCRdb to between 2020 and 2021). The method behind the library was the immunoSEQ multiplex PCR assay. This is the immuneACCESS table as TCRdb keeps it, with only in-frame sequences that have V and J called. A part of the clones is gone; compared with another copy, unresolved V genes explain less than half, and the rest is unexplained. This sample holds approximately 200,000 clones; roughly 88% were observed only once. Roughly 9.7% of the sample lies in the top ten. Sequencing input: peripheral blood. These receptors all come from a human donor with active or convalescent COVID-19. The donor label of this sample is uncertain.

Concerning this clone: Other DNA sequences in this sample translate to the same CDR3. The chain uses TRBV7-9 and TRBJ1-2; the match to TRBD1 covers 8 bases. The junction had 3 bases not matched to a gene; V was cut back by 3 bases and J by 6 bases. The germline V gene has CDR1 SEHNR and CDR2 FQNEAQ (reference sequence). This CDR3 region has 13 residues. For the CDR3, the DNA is TGTGCCAGCAGCTTCGGACAGGGCGATGGCTACACCTTC. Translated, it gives CASSFGQGDGYTF.

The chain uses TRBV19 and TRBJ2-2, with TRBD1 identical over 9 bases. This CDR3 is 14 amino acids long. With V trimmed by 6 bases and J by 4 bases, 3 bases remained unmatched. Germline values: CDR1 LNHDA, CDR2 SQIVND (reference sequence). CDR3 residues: CASRQGAVTGELFF. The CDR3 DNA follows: TGTGCCAGTAGACAGGGGGCAGTCACCGGGGAGCTGTTTTTT.

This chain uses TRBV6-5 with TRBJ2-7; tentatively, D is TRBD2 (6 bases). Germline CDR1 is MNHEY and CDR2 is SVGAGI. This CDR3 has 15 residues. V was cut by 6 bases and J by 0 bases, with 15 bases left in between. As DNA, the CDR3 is TGTGCCAGCAGGCTTACTAGCCCCCTCTCCTACGAGCAGTACTTC. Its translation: CASRLTSPLSYEQYF.

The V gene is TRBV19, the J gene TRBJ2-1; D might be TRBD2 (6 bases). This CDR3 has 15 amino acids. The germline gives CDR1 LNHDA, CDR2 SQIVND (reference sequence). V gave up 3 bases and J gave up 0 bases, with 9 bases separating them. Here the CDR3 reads CASSIAGSSYNEQFF. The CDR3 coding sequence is TGTGCCAGTAGTATTGCGGGGAGCTCCTACAATGAGCAGTTCTTC.

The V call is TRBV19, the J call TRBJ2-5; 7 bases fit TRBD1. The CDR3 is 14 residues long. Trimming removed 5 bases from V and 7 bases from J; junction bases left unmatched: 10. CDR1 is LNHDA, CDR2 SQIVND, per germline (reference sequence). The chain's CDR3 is CASSSTGESGTQYF. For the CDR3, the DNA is TGTGCCAGTAGTTCAACAGGGGAGTCCGGGACCCAGTACTTC.

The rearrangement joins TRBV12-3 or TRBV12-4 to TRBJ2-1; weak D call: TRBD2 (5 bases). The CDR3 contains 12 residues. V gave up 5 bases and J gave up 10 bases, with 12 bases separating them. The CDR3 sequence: CASSPTGSEQFF. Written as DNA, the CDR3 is TGTGCCAGCAGTCCGACGGGATCGGAGCAGTTCTTC.

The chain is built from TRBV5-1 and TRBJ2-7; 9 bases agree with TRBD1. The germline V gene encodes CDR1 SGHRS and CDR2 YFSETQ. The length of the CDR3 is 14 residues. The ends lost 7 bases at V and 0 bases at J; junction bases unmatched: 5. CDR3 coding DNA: TGCGCCAGCCGGAGGACAGGGGACTCCTACGAGCAGTACTTC. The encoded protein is CASRRTGDSYEQYF.

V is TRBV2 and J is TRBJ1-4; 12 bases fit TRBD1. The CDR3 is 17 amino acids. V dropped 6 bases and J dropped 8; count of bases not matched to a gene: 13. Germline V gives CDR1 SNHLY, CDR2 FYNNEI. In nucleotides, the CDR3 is TGTGCCAGCAGCCGAAATCTCGGGACAGGGGGCCGGGAAAAACTGTTTTTT. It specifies CASSRNLGTGGREKLFF.

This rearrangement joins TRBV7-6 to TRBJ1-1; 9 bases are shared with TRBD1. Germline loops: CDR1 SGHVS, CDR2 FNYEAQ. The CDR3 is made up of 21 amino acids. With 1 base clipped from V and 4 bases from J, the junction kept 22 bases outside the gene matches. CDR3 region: CASSLGDRARSPGRESTEAFF. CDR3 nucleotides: TGTGCCAGCAGCTTAGGGGACAGGGCCCGCTCTCCGGGGAGAGAGAGCACTGAAGCTTTCTTT. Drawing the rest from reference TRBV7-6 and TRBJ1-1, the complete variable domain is GAGVSQSPRYKVTKRGQDVALRCDPISGHVSLYWYRQALGQGPEFLTYFNYEAQQDKSGLPNDRFSAERPEGSISTLTIQRTEQRDSAMYRCASSLGDRARSPGRESTEAFFGQGTRLTVV.

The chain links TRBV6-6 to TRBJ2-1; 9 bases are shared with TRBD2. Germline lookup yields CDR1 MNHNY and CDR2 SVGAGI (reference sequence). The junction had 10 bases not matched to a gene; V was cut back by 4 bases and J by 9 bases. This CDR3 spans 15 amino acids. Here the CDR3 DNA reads TGTGCCAGCAGTTCCCCAGGCGGGGGGGCCTTTGAGCAGTTCTTC. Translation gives CASSSPGGGAFEQFF.